The rows below give T cell receptor beta chains drawn from one sample of a study of OX40 agonist ivuxolimab in advanced cancers. Using immunoSEQ multiplex PCR, the repertoire was profiled, and TCRdb retains in-frame clones only, with some absent. The data show roughly 100,000 clones, roughly nine tenths seen once. The sample in question was CD4+ or CD8+ T cells sorted from blood, obtained in a trial of the OX40 agonist ivuxolimab. The receptors were sampled from an adult with an advanced solid tumor such as melanoma, head and neck, liver or kidney cancer. CDR3s include the opening cysteine and the closing phenylalanine or tryptophan. Rows give clone size only sometimes, using once, few, many, or a class for an expanded clone.

clone_size v_call cdr3_aa
few TRBV7-3 CASSAGPAYEQYF
few TRBV19 CASSIVSGRLGEQFF
- TRBV7-9 CASSSLQAEAFF
once TRBV15 CATSREGRTEAFF
- TRBV7-3 CASSSLAGFTGELFF
- TRBV6-5 CASSKVSNYGYTF
- TRBV7-3 CASSRFSTGAGNEQFF
- TRBV29-1 CSAPTSKEGSYEQYF
- TRBV9 CASSVTGTTYTGELFF
once TRBV7-3 CASSLLALNPTGELFF
- TRBV11-2 CASSYTGVGEKLFF
- TRBV4-1 CASSQPKDGTSGTQYF
- TRBV11-3 CASSNRDTHQPQHF
- TRBV30 CAAGTYTEAFF
- TRBV28 CASSTPGTGRGEAFF
- TRBV5-1 CASSQRTGVGETQYF
- TRBV5-4 CASSSGTGHQYF
- TRBV5-5 CASSSRKTAPEGYTF
once TRBV30 CAWSVPRAAANYGYTF
once TRBV30 CAWSLSRNYGYTF
- TRBV4-2 CASSHNYGYTF
- TRBV5-1 CASSQTGDTIYF
- TRBV27 CASSFLPGNTIYF
- TRBV19 CASGTPETYEQYF
- TRBV19 CASSILTGTSRGAFF
- TRBV18 CASALKSDVGYGYTF
- TRBV4-1 CASSRSPYEQYF
- TRBV6-1 CASRGDRGNNEQFF
- TRBV5-5 CASSLGFDNSYGYTF
- TRBV4-2 CASSQDLAPTSGGAGELFF
- TRBV5-4 CASSQGLASYNEQFF
- TRBV6-5 CASGLQGSYGYTF
- TRBV6-1 CASSGAPNSPLHF
- TRBV2 CASSGRGQLSYEQYF
- TRBV5-8 CASGGASYEQYF
- TRBV7-3 CASSFTANYGYTF
- TRBV30 CAWSVKGAVEQYF
- TRBV4-1 CASSQGEQFF
- TRBV30 CASGLSSTDTQYF
- TRBV6-1 CASSEYGNSYNEQFF
- TRBV30 CAWSVLPTGFNLGYTF
- TRBV6-1 CASSETGVAYEQYF